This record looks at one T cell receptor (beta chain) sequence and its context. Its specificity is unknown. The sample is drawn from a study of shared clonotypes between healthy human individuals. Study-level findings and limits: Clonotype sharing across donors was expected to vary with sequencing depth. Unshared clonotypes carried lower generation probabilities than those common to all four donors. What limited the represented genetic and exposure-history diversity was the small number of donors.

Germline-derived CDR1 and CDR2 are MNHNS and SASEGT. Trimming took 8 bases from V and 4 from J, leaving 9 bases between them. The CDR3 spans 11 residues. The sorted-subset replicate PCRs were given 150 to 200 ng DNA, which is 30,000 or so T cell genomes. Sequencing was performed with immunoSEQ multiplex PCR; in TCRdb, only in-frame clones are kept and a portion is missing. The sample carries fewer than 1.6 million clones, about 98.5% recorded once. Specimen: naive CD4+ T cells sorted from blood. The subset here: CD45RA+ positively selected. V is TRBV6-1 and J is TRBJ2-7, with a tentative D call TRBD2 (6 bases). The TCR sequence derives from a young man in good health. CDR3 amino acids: CASRDLYEQYF. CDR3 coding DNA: TGTGCCAGCCGGGACTTGTACGAGCAGTACTTC.